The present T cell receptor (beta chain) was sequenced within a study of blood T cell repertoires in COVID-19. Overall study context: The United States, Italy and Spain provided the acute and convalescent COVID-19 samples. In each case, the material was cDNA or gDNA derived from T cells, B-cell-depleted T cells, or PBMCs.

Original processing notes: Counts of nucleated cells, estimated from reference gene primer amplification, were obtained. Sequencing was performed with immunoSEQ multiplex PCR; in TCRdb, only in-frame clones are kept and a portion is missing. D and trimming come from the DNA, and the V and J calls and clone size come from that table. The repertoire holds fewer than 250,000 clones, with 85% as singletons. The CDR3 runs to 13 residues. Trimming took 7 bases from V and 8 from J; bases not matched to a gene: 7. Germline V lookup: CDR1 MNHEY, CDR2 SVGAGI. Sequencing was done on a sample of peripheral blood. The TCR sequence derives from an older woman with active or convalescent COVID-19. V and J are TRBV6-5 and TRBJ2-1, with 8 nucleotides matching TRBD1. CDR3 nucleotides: TGTGCCAGCACTAGACAGGGGTCCGATGAGCAGTTCTTC. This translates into CASTRQGSDEQFF.